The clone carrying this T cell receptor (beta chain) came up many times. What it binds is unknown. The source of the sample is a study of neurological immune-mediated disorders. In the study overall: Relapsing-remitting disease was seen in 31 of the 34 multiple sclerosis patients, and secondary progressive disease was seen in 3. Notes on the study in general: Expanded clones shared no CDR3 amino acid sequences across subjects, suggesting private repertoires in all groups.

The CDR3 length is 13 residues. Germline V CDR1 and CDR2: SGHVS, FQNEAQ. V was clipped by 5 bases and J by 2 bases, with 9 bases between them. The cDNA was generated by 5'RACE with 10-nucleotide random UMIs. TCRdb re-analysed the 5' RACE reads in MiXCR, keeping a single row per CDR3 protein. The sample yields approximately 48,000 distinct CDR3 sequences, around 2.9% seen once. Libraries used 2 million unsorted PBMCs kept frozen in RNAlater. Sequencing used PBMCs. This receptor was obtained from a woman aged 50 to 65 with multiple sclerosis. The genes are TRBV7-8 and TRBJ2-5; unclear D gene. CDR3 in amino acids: CASSQDRQETQYF. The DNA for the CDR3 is TGTGCCAGCAGCCAGGATCGACAAGAGACCCAGTACTTC.